This TCR beta chain was obtained from a study of Ad26.COV2.S vaccination and SARS-CoV-2 variants. Germline CDR1 is SGHTS and CDR2 is YDEGEE. This CDR3 comprises 13 residues. V lost 4 bases, J lost 4 bases, and 12 bases lay in between. Described treatment: about 20 received Ad26.COV2.S at low or high dose, single or two shots; about 5 received placebo; per-sample allocation not given. Sampling occurred on day 63 after the first vaccine or placebo injection. Profiled with immunoSEQ multiplex PCR; TCRdb holds only in-frame clones, not every one. The data show 350,000 to 400,000 clones, with approximately 91% seen just once and roughly 3.5% held by the top ten.

This clonotype was obtained from a person between 18 and 60 years old who received the Ad26.COV2.S COVID-19 vaccine or a placebo. The chain has TRBV5-8 and TRBJ2-7; tentatively, D is TRBD1 or TRBD2 (6 bases each). The sequenced sample was peripheral blood, obtained in a trial of Ad26.COV2.S vaccine versus placebo. The CDR3 DNA follows: TGTGCCAGCAGCGGAGGGGGGCGGTACGAGCAGTACTTC. Residues: CASSGGGRYEQYF.